Listed below are T cell receptor beta chains from one sample, sequenced in a study of shared clonotypes between healthy human individuals. Sequenced by immunoSEQ multiplex PCR; TCRdb stores in-frame clones only, minus some. The sample has around 1,900,000 clones; about 93% are singletons. Input material: naive CD8+ T cells from PBMCs. The receptors derive from a young man in good health. Some clones in this sample may be carry-over from other donors' samples. Each CDR3 is given with its conserved first and last residue. Each record gives: D gene, V gene, J gene, clone size, CDR3 DNA, CDR3 protein. A D gene is named only where the DNA matches it firmly. Size is omitted from some rows. Given values are once, few, many or a class for expanded clones.

>TRBD1|TRBV7-9|TRBJ1-1|-
TGTGCCAGCAGCTCCGTACGAGGGACAGCCCTGAACACTGAAGCTTTCTTT
CASSSVRGTALNTEAFF
>TRBD1|TRBV27|TRBJ2-5|-
TGTGCCAGCAGTAACCGAACAGGGGGCCCAAAAGAGACCCAGTACTTC
CASSNRTGGPKETQYF
>-|TRBV5-6|TRBJ2-7|-
TGTGCCAGCAGTCCAACAGAGGGCGAGCAGTACTTC
CASSPTEGEQYF
>-|TRBV5-8|TRBJ1-5|-
TGTGCCAGCAGCAAAAGGCGGGACACCTATCAGCCCCAGCATTTT
CASSKRRDTYQPQHF
>TRBD1|TRBV29-1|TRBJ1-1|-
TGCAGCTTCAACTATAAGGGGGCCACTGAAGCTTTCTTT
CSFNYKGATEAFF
>TRBD1|TRBV2|TRBJ2-5|-
TGTGCCAGCAGTGAGGGACCTGGACAGGGCGAGACCCAGTACTTC
CASSEGPGQGETQYF
>-|TRBV2|TRBJ2-3|-
TGTGCCAGCAGTGAAGACCCGCCCCAGGGCACAGATACGCAGTATTTT
CASSEDPPQGTDTQYF
>TRBD1|TRBV9|TRBJ1-4|-
TGTGCCAGCAGCGTAGCTCGGAGGGGGCCGTATACTAATGAAAAACTGTTTTTT
CASSVARRGPYTNEKLFF
>-|TRBV10-3|TRBJ2-7|-
TGTGCCATCAGTGAAGGTAGCGACAGCTCCTACGAGCAGTACTTC
CAISEGSDSSYEQYF
>-|TRBV6-1|TRBJ2-7|-
TGTGCCAGCAGGCAAATCTCGGGGCGGGACGAGCAGTACTTC
CASRQISGRDEQYF
>-|TRBV28|TRBJ2-7|-
TGTGCCAGCACTTGGGGACCGAAAAACGAGCAGTACTTC
CASTWGPKNEQYF
>-|TRBV23-1|TRBJ2-7|-
TGCGCCAGCGGGACATTGGGGGGCCACCCCTACGAGCAGTACTTC
CASGTLGGHPYEQYF
>-|TRBV19|TRBJ1-2|-
TGTGCCAGTAGTCCACAGGTAGCTAACTATGGCTACACCTTC
CASSPQVANYGYTF
>-|TRBV29-1|TRBJ1-1|-
TGCAGCGTTGAAGATTTTACTGAAGCTTTCTTT
CSVEDFTEAFF
>TRBD1|TRBV7-8|TRBJ1-5|-
TGTGCCAGCAGCTTAGGTAGGACAGGGAATAGCAATCAGCCCCAGCATTTT
CASSLGRTGNSNQPQHF
>TRBD1|TRBV10-3|TRBJ1-1|-
TGTGCCATCAGTGATTCCGGGACAGGGGGGATGAACACTGAAGCTTTCTTT
CAISDSGTGGMNTEAFF
>-|TRBV28|TRBJ2-5|-
TGTGCCAGCAGTGCTACCGGGACCCAAGAGACCCAGTACTTC
CASSATGTQETQYF
>TRBD1|TRBV11-2|TRBJ1-2|-
TGTGCCAGCAGCTTAGAGGTAACAGGGGCGGCTGGCTACACCTTC
CASSLEVTGAAGYTF
>TRBD2|TRBV9|TRBJ2-1|-
TGTGCCAGCAGCGCGATTCCTAGCGGGACCCACAATGAGCAGTTCTTC
CASSAIPSGTHNEQFF
>-|TRBV7-9|TRBJ2-1|-
TGTGCCAGCAAGACAGGGGAGGGAAGATACAATGAGCAGTTCTTC
CASKTGEGRYNEQFF
>-|TRBV28|TRBJ1-5|-
TGTGCCAGCAGTCCGGGACCCCACCTGTTTGCCGATCAGCCCCAGCATTTT
CASSPGPHLFADQPQHF
>TRBD2|TRBV27|TRBJ2-1|-
TGTGCCAGCAGACCCGGGACTAGCGGGTACTACAATGAGCAGTTCTTC
CASRPGTSGYYNEQFF
>TRBD2|TRBV10-3|TRBJ2-7|-
TGTGCCATCAGTGGACTAGCTATCCACGAGCAGTACTTC
CAISGLAIHEQYF
>-|TRBV11-2|TRBJ2-7|once
TGTGCCAGCAGCCCCCGAGAGACGGTCTCCTACGAGCAGTACTTC
CASSPRETVSYEQYF
>TRBD2|TRBV25-1|TRBJ2-1|-
TGTGCCAGCAGTGTTAGAAGCGGGAGCAGCTCCTACAATGAGCAGTTCTTC
CASSVRSGSSSYNEQFF
>-|TRBV9|TRBJ2-1|-
TGTGCCAGCAGCGTAGCCAGTCACAATGAGCAGTTCTTC
CASSVASHNEQFF
>TRBD1|TRBV4-1|TRBJ2-7|-
TGCGCCAGCGCTACCGGGACAGGGGATCGCGAGCAGTACTTC
CASATGTGDREQYF
>-|TRBV7-3|TRBJ2-1|-
TGTGCCAGCAGCTTAAACGGGGGCGCGTTCAATGAGCAGTTCTTC
CASSLNGGAFNEQFF
>TRBD2|TRBV27|TRBJ2-7|-
TGTGCCAGCAGGTTAGCGGGAGCGTTGAACGAGCAGTACTTC
CASRLAGALNEQYF
>TRBD2|TRBV15|TRBJ2-5|-
TGTGCCACCAGCAGAGATGCGGGGGATCAAGAGACCCAGTACTTC
CATSRDAGDQETQYF
>-|TRBV4-1|TRBJ2-7|-
TGCGCCAGCAGCCAAGATTCTACAGTCTTCTACGAGCAGTACTTC
CASSQDSTVFYEQYF
>-|TRBV5-8|TRBJ1-2|once
TGTGCCAGCAGCTTGAGAAGGGGAAGTGATGGCTACACCTTC
CASSLRRGSDGYTF
>-|TRBV14|TRBJ2-2|-
TGTGCCAGCAGCCGGCTCGGGGGGCAGGTCACCGGGGAGCTGTTTTTT
CASSRLGGQVTGELFF
>-|TRBV28|TRBJ1-4|-
TGTGCCAGCAGTTCCGCCAGGGAGGGTGAAAAACTGTTTTTT
CASSSAREGEKLFF
>TRBD1|TRBV2|TRBJ1-3|-
TGTGCCAGCAGGCGGACAGGGGAAACCTCTGGAAACACCATATATTTT
CASRRTGETSGNTIYF
>-|TRBV5-1|TRBJ2-5|-
TGCGCCAGCAGCTTGAAGGGAACTTCGGGGGAGACCCAGTACTTC
CASSLKGTSGETQYF
>-|TRBV5-1|TRBJ2-2|-
TGCGCCAGCAGCTTGTCGGCAACCCGTCCGAACACCGGGGAGCTGTTTTTT
CASSLSATRPNTGELFF
>-|TRBV19|TRBJ1-2|-
TGTGCCAGTAGTCTGGGATACTATGGCTACACCTTC
CASSLGYYGYTF
>-|TRBV11-2|TRBJ2-1|-
TGTGCCAGCAGCCCATGGGGGAAACTAGTGGCCTCCTACAATGAGCAGTTCTTC
CASSPWGKLVASYNEQFF
>-|TRBV7-2|TRBJ2-7|-
TGTGCCAGCAGCTCAGACAGGTCCTACGAGCAGTACTTC
CASSSDRSYEQYF
>TRBD2|TRBV7-9|TRBJ2-1|-
TGTGCCAGCACCTTTGGGGGAGGGGCCCTTGAGCAGTTCTTC
CASTFGGGALEQFF
>-|TRBV13|TRBJ2-1|-
TGTGCCAGCAGCCAAGACCGAGACAATGAGCAGTTCTTC
CASSQDRDNEQFF
>TRBD1|TRBV5-4|TRBJ1-1|-
TGTGCCAGCAGCTTGAGTTTTGGACAGGGGAGTGAAGCTTTCTTT
CASSLSFGQGSEAFF
>TRBD2|TRBV13|TRBJ2-7|-
TGTGCCAGCAGCTTGGGGGGGCTAGCGGGAGCTTCCTACGAGCAGTACTTC
CASSLGGLAGASYEQYF
>-|TRBV2|TRBJ1-5|-
TGTGCCAGCAGGGGGACATTGGAATCTAGCAATCAGCCCCAGCATTTT
CASRGTLESSNQPQHF